One sample yielded the 24 T cell receptor beta chains listed below, sequenced in a study of OX40 agonist ivuxolimab in advanced cancers. Generated by immunoSEQ multiplex PCR, the TCRdb table keeps only in-frame clones and is missing some. This sample has some 100,000 clones, with less than 95% found just once. Source: CD4+ or CD8+ T cells sorted from blood, taken in a trial of the OX40 agonist ivuxolimab. Receptors were obtained from an adult with an advanced solid tumor such as melanoma, head and neck, liver or kidney cancer.

V gene TRBV9 combines with J gene TRBJ1-1; maybe TRBD1 (6 bases). CDR3 length equals 14 residues. With 4 bases removed from V and 2 bases from J, the gap between germline ends came to 12 bases. CDR1 SGDLS and CDR2 YYNGEE come from the germline V gene. CDR3 sequence reads: CASSTQGQNTEAFF. For the CDR3, the DNA is TGTGCCAGCAGCACACAGGGCCAAAACACTGAAGCTTTCTTT.

The J gene is TRBJ1-1, the V gene TRBV7-3; D gene ambiguous. Per the germline V gene, CDR1 is SGHTA and CDR2 is FQGTGA. The CDR3 has 14 amino acids. Trimming took 2 bases from V and 1 from J, leaving 8 bases between them. CDR3 coding DNA: TGTGCCAGCAGCTTAGCAGGCCCGAACACTGAAGCTTTCTTT. Its translation: CASSLAGPNTEAFF.

V gene TRBV29-1 combines with J gene TRBJ2-3; the match to TRBD2 covers 10 bases. The CDR3 is 16 residues long. Germline-derived CDR1 and CDR2 are SQVTM and ANQGSEA. V lost 4 bases and J lost 4; bases outside the gene matches: 11. The CDR3 coding sequence is TGCAGCGTTGGATGGCTAGCGGGAGTCACGCCAGATACGCAGTATTTT. Translation gives CSVGWLAGVTPDTQYF.

The genes are TRBV5-1 and TRBJ2-5; 7 nucleotides match TRBD2. In germline, CDR1 is SGHRS, CDR2 YFSETQ. The trim removed 2 bases at V and 5 bases at J, leaving 12 bases unmatched. The CDR3 loop spans 16 amino acids. The CDR3 DNA is TGCGCCAGCAGCTTCCCCCCGGCGGGAGTAAGCGAGACCCAGTACTTC. This sequence encodes CASSFPPAGVSETQYF.

The V gene is TRBV28, the J gene TRBJ1-2; D remains ambiguous. The germline V gene has CDR1 MDHEN and CDR2 SYDVKM. Trimming took off 2 bases at V and 4 bases at J, with 11 bases between the two ends. CDR3 length: 14 amino acids. CDR3 in DNA: TGTGCCAGCAGTTTAGGGCCGGAGAGCTATGGCTACACCTTC. Translated: CASSLGPESYGYTF.

CDR3 sequence: CASSSSKGFRAYEQYF. The CDR3 bases are TGTGCCAGCAGTTCCTCCAAGGGCTTTCGGGCCTACGAGCAGTACTTC. The gene calls are TRBV6-5 and TRBJ2-7, with D uncertain. With 4 bases removed from V and 2 bases from J, the gap between germline ends came to 18 bases. The CDR3 is 16 residues long. Germline CDR1 and CDR2: MNHEY and SVGAGI.

This chain joins TRBV7-2 and TRBJ2-7, with 9 bases fitting TRBD2. CDR3 length equals 15 residues. Losses at the gene ends were 5 bases for V and 3 bases for J; bases not matched to a gene: 8. The germline V gene has CDR1 SGHTA and CDR2 FQGNSA. CDR3 in DNA: TGTGCCAGCAGCCCCCGGGTAGCGGGAGACTACGAGCAGTACTTC. Translation gives CASSPRVAGDYEQYF.

The chain is built from TRBV19 and TRBJ2-7; possibly TRBD2 for D (6 bases). Germline lookup yields CDR1 LNHDA and CDR2 SQIVND (reference sequence). V was cut by 4 bases and J by 5 bases, with 24 bases left in between. There are 17 residues in the CDR3. CDR3 nucleotide sequence: TGTGCCAGTAGTAAAGCCCATAGCGGCGGGCCTAGGGACGAGCAGTACTTC. It yields the protein CASSKAHSGGPRDEQYF.

The chain uses TRBV4-2 and TRBJ2-1; a weak D match, TRBD2 (5 bases). The germline V gene encodes CDR1 LGHNA and CDR2 YNFKEQ. V shed 1 base and J shed 6 bases, with 16 bases lying between them. This CDR3 spans 16 amino acids. CDR3 sequence: CASSQGRLPPLNEQFF. CDR3 nucleotides: TGTGCCAGCAGCCAAGGCAGACTACCGCCGCTCAATGAGCAGTTCTTC.

The rearrangement uses TRBV5-1 and TRBJ2-2; TRBD2 matches 13 bases. The CDR3 sequence is 15 residues long. CDR1 is SGHRS, CDR2 YFSETQ, per germline. J lost 5 bases, V lost 8 bases, and 6 bases had no gene match. The CDR3 is CASRTSGRATGELFF. CDR3 DNA sequence: TGCGCCAGTAGGACTAGCGGGAGAGCAACCGGGGAGCTGTTTTTT.

This clone was seen only a few times. The V and J genes are TRBV11-3 and TRBJ1-2, with no clear D. V dropped 4 bases and J dropped 4 bases, with 7 bases sitting between them. CDR1 and CDR2 (germline): SGHNT, YENEEA. The CDR3 spans 12 residues. The CDR3 is CASSSQTYGYTF. CDR3 sequence (DNA): TGTGCCAGCAGCTCACAGACCTATGGCTACACCTTC. The whole variable domain, remainder taken from reference TRBV11-3 and TRBJ1-2, is EAGVVQSPRYKIIEKKQPVAFWCNPISGHNTLYWYLQNLGQGPELLIRYENEEAVDDSQLPKDRFSAERLKGVDSTLKIQPAELGDSAVYLCASSSQTYGYTFGSGTRLTVV.

This chain joins TRBV9 and TRBJ2-1; 10 nucleotides match TRBD2. The V segment lost 4 bases and the J segment 8 bases; nucleotides outside the gene matches: 15. There are 17 residues in the CDR3. CDR1 and CDR2 (germline): SGDLS, YYNGEE. CDR3 DNA sequence: TGTGCCAGCAGCCCCACCGTACCGGCTAGCGGGAGAGATGAGCAGTTCTTC. This gives the protein CASSPTVPASGRDEQFF.

The chain is built from TRBV18 and TRBJ2-6; no clear D. Germline V gene lookup returns CDR1 KGHSH and CDR2 LQKENI. The V end lost 1 base, the J end lost 1 base, and 14 bases lay between the germline ends. The CDR3 length is 18 residues. The CDR3 region has the DNA TGTGCCAGCTCACCACTCGGAAGTAGTAGGTCTGGGGCCAACGTCCTGACTTTC. It yields the protein CASSPLGSSRSGANVLTF. Variable domain in full (rest from reference TRBV18 and TRBJ2-6): NAGVMQNPRHLVRRRGQEARLRCSPMKGHSHVYWYRQLPEEGLKFMVYLQKENIIDESGMPKERFSAEFPKEGPSILRIQQVVRGDSAAYFCASSPLGSSRSGANVLTFGAGSRLTVL.

The chain links TRBV6-6 to TRBJ1-2, with 7 bases fitting TRBD1. Losses at the gene ends were 4 bases for V and 7 bases for J; bases not matched to a gene: 6. Per germline, CDR1 MNHNY and CDR2 SVGAGI (reference sequence). The CDR3 has 13 amino acids. CDR3 DNA: TGTGCCAGCAGTTCCGACAGGGAGAGTGGCTACACCTTC. This translates into CASSSDRESGYTF.

This chain joins TRBV5-1 and TRBJ1-1; TRBD1 might be the D (5 bases). The germline gives CDR1 SGHRS, CDR2 YFSETQ. CDR3 length equals 14 residues. Deletions cut 3 bases from V and 0 bases from J, with 9 bases between. This CDR3 reads CASSWRGLNTEAFF. Here the CDR3 DNA reads TGCGCCAGCAGCTGGAGGGGTTTGAACACTGAAGCTTTCTTT.

The rearrangement uses TRBV28 and TRBJ2-3, with TRBD2 matching 7 bases. The CDR3 has 15 amino acids. V lost 3 bases and J lost 0; bases outside the gene matches: 3. Per the germline V gene, CDR1 is MDHEN and CDR2 is SYDVKM. CDR3 DNA: TGTGCCAGCAGTTTGACTAGCTGGAGCACAGATACGCAGTATTTT. Its protein is CASSLTSWSTDTQYF.

The chain recombines TRBV29-1 with TRBJ1-4, with TRBD1 as a possible D gene (6 bases). The length of the CDR3 is 14 residues. The V end was cut by 3 bases, the J end by 6 bases, with 14 bases between. Germline V gives CDR1 SQVTM, CDR2 ANQGSEA. CDR3 sequence reads: CSVDSPGGDEKLFF. The DNA of the CDR3 is TGCAGCGTTGATTCTCCGGGGGGCGATGAAAAACTGTTTTTT.

CDR3 loop: CASSYEYGYTF. DNA for the CDR3: TGTGCCAGCAGTTATGAGTATGGCTACACCTTC. This sequence joins TRBV28 and TRBJ1-2; D unresolved. Germline V gives CDR1 MDHEN, CDR2 SYDVKM. The CDR3 runs to 11 residues. The V end was cut by 4 bases, the J end by 5 bases, with 5 bases between.

This chain uses TRBV7-2 with TRBJ2-7, with D possibly TRBD2 on 6 matching bases. V was cut by 0 bases and J by 9 bases, with 12 bases left in between. Per the germline V gene, CDR1 is SGHTA and CDR2 is FQGNSA. This CDR3 has 13 amino acids. The CDR3 DNA sequence: TGTGCCAGCAGCTTAGCGACTAGTTCTGCGCAGTACTTC. Its protein is CASSLATSSAQYF. Combining the CDR3 with reference TRBV7-2 and TRBJ2-7 gives the whole variable domain GAGVSQSPSNKVTEKGKDVELRCDPISGHTALYWYRQSLGQGLEFLIYFQGNSAPDKSGLPSDRFSAERTGGSVSTLTIQRTQQEDSAVYLCASSLATSSAQYFGPGTRLTVT.

The chain is built from TRBV4-2 and TRBJ2-5, with a tentative D call TRBD2 (6 bases). V was clipped by 1 base and J by 4 bases, with 13 bases between them. The length of the CDR3 is 15 residues. Germline V gives CDR1 LGHNA, CDR2 YNFKEQ. CDR3 residues: CASSQVGDGRETQYF. CDR3 bases: TGTGCCAGCAGCCAAGTGGGGGACGGGAGAGAGACCCAGTACTTC.

By proportion, this clone is medium-sized. The rearrangement joins TRBV19 to TRBJ2-2; 12 bases are a match to TRBD1. Germline CDR1 and CDR2: LNHDA and SQIVND (reference sequence). The J segment lost 2 bases and the V segment lost 6 bases, leaving 4 bases of the junction unmatched. The CDR3 sequence is 16 residues long. As DNA, the CDR3 is TGTGCCAGTAGCACCGGGACAGGGGGCAACACCGGGGAGCTGTTTTTT. Its protein product is CASSTGTGGNTGELFF.

The chain carries TRBV5-1 and TRBJ2-1; TRBD2 agrees at 10 bases. This CDR3 contains 17 residues. Looked up from germline, CDR1 is SGHRS and CDR2 is YFSETQ. The V and J ends lost 0 bases and 9 bases, in that order; junction bases with no gene match: 12. The CDR3 region is CASSLAGLADVMTEQFF. As DNA, the CDR3 is TGCGCCAGCAGCTTGGCCGGACTAGCGGATGTTATGACTGAGCAGTTCTTC.

The gene calls are TRBV20-1 and TRBJ1-2; D is unclear. V was shortened by 3 bases and J by 4 bases, with 6 bases between the two germline ends. Germline V gene data show CDR1 as DFQATT and CDR2 as SNEGSKA (reference sequence). The CDR3 sequence is 11 residues long. The CDR3 reads CSASSGYGYTF. DNA of the CDR3: TGCAGTGCTAGCTCAGGCTATGGCTACACCTTC.

The chain links TRBV5-8 to TRBJ1-5, with TRBD1 identical over 7 bases. V shed 0 bases, J shed 4 bases, and the junction held 4 bases outside the gene matches. The CDR3 spans 15 residues. From germline, CDR1 is SGHTS and CDR2 YDEGEE. The CDR3 nucleotides are TGTGCCAGCAGCTTGGTCAGGGGGTGGAATCAGCCCCAGCATTTT. Its protein is CASSLVRGWNQPQHF.